The rows below give T cell receptor beta chains drawn from one sample of a study of blood T cell repertoires in COVID-19. Some clones are missing from TCRdb's copy, which holds only in-frame ones; the method was immunoSEQ multiplex PCR. The sample holds 340,000 or so clones, roughly 85% seen once. Sequenced input: PBMCs or T cells enriched from blood (not recorded which). The origin of the receptors is a woman between 35 and 50 years old with acute COVID-19. The CDR3 runs from the conserved cysteine through the conserved F or W. Each record gives: clone size, D gene, J gene, V gene, CDR3 protein, CDR3 DNA. The D gene is left open where the match is weak. Only some rows state a clone size, as once, few, many or a class for expanded clones.

clone_size: -; d_call: -; j_call: TRBJ2-2; v_call: TRBV7-3; cdr3_aa: CASSSRDTGELFF; cdr3_nt: TGTGCCAGCAGTTCTCGGGACACCGGGGAGCTGTTTTTT
clone_size: -; d_call: -; j_call: TRBJ2-2; v_call: TRBV7-3; cdr3_aa: CASSPQVAEANTGELFF; cdr3_nt: TGTGCCAGCAGCCCACAAGTGGCGGAGGCCAACACCGGGGAGCTGTTTTTT
clone_size: -; d_call: -; j_call: TRBJ1-1; v_call: TRBV7-9; cdr3_aa: CASSRPGTSEAFF; cdr3_nt: TGTGCCAGCAGCCGGCCAGGTACATCTGAAGCTTTCTTT
clone_size: -; d_call: -; j_call: TRBJ1-5; v_call: TRBV12-3/TRBV12-4; cdr3_aa: CASSPHSPGAQHF; cdr3_nt: TGTGCCAGCAGCCCCCACTCCCCCGGGGCCCAGCATTTT
clone_size: -; d_call: -; j_call: TRBJ2-3; v_call: TRBV28; cdr3_aa: CASSPPPRGTDTQYF; cdr3_nt: TGTGCCAGCAGTCCCCCCCCCAGGGGTACAGATACGCAGTATTTT
clone_size: -; d_call: -; j_call: TRBJ2-5; v_call: TRBV5-1; cdr3_aa: CASRGVRGNKETQYF; cdr3_nt: TGCGCCAGCAGAGGAGTGCGGGGAAACAAAGAGACCCAGTACTTC
clone_size: -; d_call: TRBD2; j_call: TRBJ2-1; v_call: TRBV5-4; cdr3_aa: CASSFLAELNEQFF; cdr3_nt: TGTGCCAGCAGCTTCCTAGCGGAGCTAAATGAGCAGTTCTTC
clone_size: -; d_call: -; j_call: TRBJ1-2; v_call: TRBV28; cdr3_aa: CASSSGTYLGVNYGYTF; cdr3_nt: TGTGCCAGCAGTTCGGGGACTTACCTCGGAGTTAACTATGGCTACACCTTC
clone_size: -; d_call: -; j_call: TRBJ1-2; v_call: TRBV3-1/TRBV3-2; cdr3_aa: CASSTGDGYTF; cdr3_nt: TGTGCCAGCTCGACGGGTGATGGCTACACCTTC
clone_size: -; d_call: TRBD2; j_call: TRBJ2-7; v_call: TRBV27; cdr3_aa: CASSFVAGGEQYF; cdr3_nt: TGTGCCAGCAGTTTTGTAGCGGGGGGCGAGCAGTACTTC
clone_size: -; d_call: -; j_call: TRBJ1-2; v_call: TRBV7-2; cdr3_aa: CASSLKSGLHYGYTF; cdr3_nt: TGTGCCAGCAGCTTAAAGTCCGGACTGCACTATGGCTACACCTTC
clone_size: -; d_call: TRBD1; j_call: TRBJ1-4; v_call: TRBV9; cdr3_aa: CASSVEETGDEKLFF; cdr3_nt: TGTGCCAGCAGCGTAGAGGAGACAGGGGATGAAAAACTGTTTTTT
clone_size: -; d_call: -; j_call: TRBJ1-1; v_call: TRBV20-1; cdr3_aa: CSASSGYGTEAFF; cdr3_nt: TGCAGTGCTAGTTCAGGGTACGGCACTGAAGCTTTCTTT
clone_size: -; d_call: -; j_call: TRBJ2-7; v_call: TRBV7-9; cdr3_aa: CASSLEGQEPYYYEQYF; cdr3_nt: TGTGCCAGCAGCTTAGAGGGGCAGGAACCCTATTACTACGAGCAGTACTTC
clone_size: -; d_call: TRBD1; j_call: TRBJ2-7; v_call: TRBV9; cdr3_aa: CASSDGQGGSYEQYF; cdr3_nt: TGTGCCAGCAGCGACGGACAGGGGGGGTCCTACGAGCAGTACTTC
clone_size: few; d_call: -; j_call: TRBJ1-5; v_call: TRBV19; cdr3_aa: CASTTDTNSISNQPQHF; cdr3_nt: TGTGCCAGTACCACGGACACGAACTCAATTAGCAATCAGCCCCAGCATTTT
clone_size: -; d_call: TRBD2; j_call: TRBJ2-1; v_call: TRBV19; cdr3_aa: CASTLAGTYNEQFF; cdr3_nt: TGTGCCAGCACACTAGCGGGGACCTACAATGAGCAGTTCTTC
clone_size: few; d_call: TRBD2; j_call: TRBJ2-1; v_call: TRBV7-3; cdr3_aa: CASSLLAGGYNEQFF; cdr3_nt: TGTGCCAGCAGCTTGCTAGCGGGAGGTTACAATGAGCAGTTCTTC
clone_size: few; d_call: -; j_call: TRBJ1-2; v_call: TRBV6-1; cdr3_aa: CASREGLDTGYTF; cdr3_nt: TGTGCCAGCAGGGAAGGGTTAGACACTGGCTACACCTTC
clone_size: -; d_call: TRBD1; j_call: TRBJ1-2; v_call: TRBV19; cdr3_aa: CASSRGQGNGYTF; cdr3_nt: TGTGCCAGTAGTCGAGGACAGGGGAATGGCTACACCTTC
clone_size: -; d_call: -; j_call: TRBJ1-3; v_call: TRBV7-9; cdr3_aa: CASSLLTDSSGNTIYF; cdr3_nt: TGTGCCAGCAGCTTGCTGACCGACAGCTCTGGAAACACCATATATTTT
clone_size: -; d_call: TRBD2; j_call: TRBJ2-5; v_call: TRBV16; cdr3_aa: CASSQGTTQETQYF; cdr3_nt: TGTGCCAGCAGCCAAGGGACTACCCAAGAGACCCAGTACTTC
clone_size: -; d_call: TRBD1; j_call: TRBJ2-7; v_call: TRBV29-1; cdr3_aa: CSTGTGNGEQYF; cdr3_nt: TGCAGCACGGGGACAGGGAACGGCGAGCAGTACTTC
clone_size: -; d_call: TRBD1; j_call: TRBJ1-5; v_call: TRBV19; cdr3_aa: CASRNRGYSNQPQHF; cdr3_nt: TGTGCCAGTAGAAACAGGGGATATAGCAATCAGCCCCAGCATTTT
clone_size: -; d_call: -; j_call: TRBJ1-4; v_call: TRBV3-1/TRBV3-2; cdr3_aa: CASSQFGLGASGEKLFF; cdr3_nt: TGTGCCAGCAGCCAATTTGGTTTAGGGGCTTCCGGAGAAAAACTGTTTTTT
clone_size: -; d_call: -; j_call: TRBJ2-3; v_call: TRBV5-8; cdr3_aa: CASSLYGGSTDTQYF; cdr3_nt: TGTGCCAGCAGCTTGTACGGCGGATCCACAGATACGCAGTATTTT
clone_size: -; d_call: -; j_call: TRBJ2-4; v_call: TRBV15; cdr3_aa: CATSRDVGQGKNIQYF; cdr3_nt: TGTGCCACCAGCAGAGATGTGGGCCAGGGGAAAAACATTCAGTACTTC
clone_size: -; d_call: -; j_call: TRBJ1-5; v_call: TRBV19; cdr3_aa: CASSAHRAQHF; cdr3_nt: TGTGCCAGTAGTGCCCACAGGGCCCAGCATTTT
clone_size: -; d_call: TRBD2; j_call: TRBJ2-1; v_call: TRBV7-9; cdr3_aa: CASSPPSQPSGSIYEQFF; cdr3_nt: TGTGCCAGCAGCCCTCCCTCCCAGCCTAGCGGGAGTATTTATGAGCAGTTCTTC
clone_size: -; d_call: TRBD2; j_call: TRBJ2-5; v_call: TRBV24-1; cdr3_aa: CATSAPGLAGYKETQYF; cdr3_nt: TGTGCCACCAGTGCTCCCGGACTAGCGGGATACAAAGAGACCCAGTACTTC
clone_size: -; d_call: -; j_call: TRBJ2-7; v_call: TRBV5-1; cdr3_aa: CASSLAVFPTPYEQYF; cdr3_nt: TGCGCCAGCAGCTTGGCTGTGTTCCCAACACCCTACGAGCAGTACTTC
clone_size: -; d_call: -; j_call: TRBJ2-5; v_call: TRBV7-6; cdr3_aa: CASSRAGAVRETQYF; cdr3_nt: TGTGCCAGCAGCAGGGCGGGGGCGGTCAGGGAGACCCAGTACTTC
clone_size: -; d_call: TRBD2; j_call: TRBJ2-7; v_call: TRBV19; cdr3_aa: CASSTASGRYEQYF; cdr3_nt: TGTGCCAGTAGTACGGCTAGCGGGAGATACGAGCAGTACTTC
clone_size: -; d_call: -; j_call: TRBJ2-7; v_call: TRBV9; cdr3_aa: CASSVGTSSSYEQYF; cdr3_nt: TGTGCCAGCAGCGTAGGGACATCAAGCTCCTACGAGCAGTACTTC
clone_size: -; d_call: TRBD2; j_call: TRBJ2-4; v_call: TRBV9; cdr3_aa: CASSSGTSGKNIQYF; cdr3_nt: TGTGCCAGCAGCTCTGGGACTAGCGGAAAAAACATTCAGTACTTC
clone_size: -; d_call: -; j_call: TRBJ1-2; v_call: TRBV7-9; cdr3_aa: CASSSDGVWHGYTF; cdr3_nt: TGTGCCAGCAGCTCCGACGGGGTCTGGCATGGCTACACCTTC
clone_size: -; d_call: TRBD2; j_call: TRBJ2-7; v_call: TRBV6-2/TRBV6-3; cdr3_aa: CASSYAGTSGVTLYF; cdr3_nt: TGTGCCAGCAGTTACGCTGGGACTAGCGGGGTGACTTTGTACTTC
clone_size: -; d_call: -; j_call: TRBJ1-3; v_call: TRBV7-2; cdr3_aa: CASSSRDGGWNTIYF; cdr3_nt: TGTGCCAGCAGCTCCCGGGACGGAGGGTGGAACACCATATATTTT
clone_size: -; d_call: -; j_call: TRBJ2-2; v_call: TRBV19; cdr3_aa: CASSIGGNTGELFF; cdr3_nt: TGTGCCAGTAGTATAGGAGGAAACACCGGGGAGCTGTTTTTT
clone_size: once; d_call: -; j_call: TRBJ1-1; v_call: TRBV19; cdr3_aa: CASLIGDWAFF; cdr3_nt: TGTGCCAGTCTCATAGGGGATTGGGCTTTCTTT
clone_size: -; d_call: -; j_call: TRBJ2-3; v_call: TRBV27; cdr3_aa: CASSLGLGGRGTDTQYF; cdr3_nt: TGTGCCAGCAGCCTCGGCCTAGGGGGACGGGGCACAGATACGCAGTATTTT
clone_size: -; d_call: TRBD2; j_call: TRBJ2-7; v_call: TRBV3-1/TRBV3-2; cdr3_aa: CASSQGSGSYEQYF; cdr3_nt: TGTGCCAGCAGCCAAGGTAGCGGGTCCTACGAGCAGTACTTC
clone_size: -; d_call: -; j_call: TRBJ2-1; v_call: TRBV10-3; cdr3_aa: CATAEAGRNEQFF; cdr3_nt: TGTGCCACCGCCGAAGCGGGTAGGAATGAGCAGTTCTTC
clone_size: -; d_call: TRBD1; j_call: TRBJ1-2; v_call: TRBV5-4; cdr3_aa: CASSFPGGDGYTF; cdr3_nt: TGTGCCAGCAGCTTCCCAGGGGGCGATGGCTACACCTTC
clone_size: few; d_call: TRBD1; j_call: TRBJ1-1; v_call: TRBV6-2/TRBV6-3; cdr3_aa: CASSWDRVNTEAFF; cdr3_nt: TGTGCCAGCAGTTGGGACAGGGTAAACACTGAAGCTTTCTTT
clone_size: once; d_call: -; j_call: TRBJ2-5; v_call: TRBV3-1/TRBV3-2; cdr3_aa: CASSQVRFPIGETQYF; cdr3_nt: TGTGCCAGCAGCCAAGTGAGGTTCCCCATTGGGGAGACCCAGTACTTC